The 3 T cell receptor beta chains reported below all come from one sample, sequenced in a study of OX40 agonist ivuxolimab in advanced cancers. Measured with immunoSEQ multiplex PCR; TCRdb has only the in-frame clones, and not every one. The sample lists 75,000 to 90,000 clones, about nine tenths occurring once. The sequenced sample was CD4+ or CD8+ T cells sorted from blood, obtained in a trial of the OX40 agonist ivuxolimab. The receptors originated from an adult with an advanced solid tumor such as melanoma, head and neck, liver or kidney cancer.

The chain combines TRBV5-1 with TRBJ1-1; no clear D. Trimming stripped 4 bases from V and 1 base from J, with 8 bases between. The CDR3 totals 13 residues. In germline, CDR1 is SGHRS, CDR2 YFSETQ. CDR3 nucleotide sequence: TGCGCCAGCAGCCCGCAAGAGAACACTGAAGCTTTCTTT. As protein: CASSPQENTEAFF.

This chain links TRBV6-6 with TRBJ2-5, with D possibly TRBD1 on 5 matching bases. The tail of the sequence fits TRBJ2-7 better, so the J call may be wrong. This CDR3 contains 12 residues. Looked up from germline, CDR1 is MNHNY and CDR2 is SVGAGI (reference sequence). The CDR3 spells CASSNLRDEQYF. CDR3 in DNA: TGTGCCAGCAGTAACCTCAGGGACGAGCAGTACTTC.

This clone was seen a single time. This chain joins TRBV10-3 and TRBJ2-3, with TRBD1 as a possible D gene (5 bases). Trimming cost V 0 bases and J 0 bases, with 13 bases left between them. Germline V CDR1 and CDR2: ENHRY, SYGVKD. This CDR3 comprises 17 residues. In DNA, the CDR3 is TGTGCCATCAGTGAGTCGACTCCGACAGTAAGCACAGATACGCAGTATTTT. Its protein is CAISESTPTVSTDTQYF.